This T cell receptor beta chain is from a study of OX40 agonist ivuxolimab in advanced cancers. This clone was seen once. One end of the junction varies from germline; a read error may be responsible. The repertoire was sequenced with immunoSEQ multiplex PCR; TCRdb's copy has only in-frame clones and lacks some. The sample shows under 200,000 clones, 94% of them seen only once. The CDR3 has 11 amino acids. Per the germline V gene, CDR1 is DFQATT and CDR2 is SNEGSKA (reference sequence). This sequence joins TRBV20-1 and TRBJ2-5; D is ambiguous. This receptor was obtained from an adult with an advanced solid tumor such as melanoma, head and neck, liver or kidney cancer. The specimen was CD4+ or CD8+ T cells sorted from blood, collected in a trial of the OX40 agonist ivuxolimab. This CDR3 is CSARDLEIQYF. The DNA of the CDR3 is TGCAGTGCTAGAGATCTCGAGATCCAGTACTTC.